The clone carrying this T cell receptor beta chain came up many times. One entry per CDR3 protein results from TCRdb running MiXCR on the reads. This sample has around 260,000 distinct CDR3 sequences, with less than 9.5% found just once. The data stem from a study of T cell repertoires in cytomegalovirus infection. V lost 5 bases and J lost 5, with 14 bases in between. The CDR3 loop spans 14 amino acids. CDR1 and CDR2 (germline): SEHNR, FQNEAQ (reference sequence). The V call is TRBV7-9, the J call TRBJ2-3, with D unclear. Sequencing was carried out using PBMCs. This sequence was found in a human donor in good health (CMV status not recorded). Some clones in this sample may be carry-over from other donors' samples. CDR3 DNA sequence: TGTGCCAGCAGCCCATCCTCTATTGGAGATACGCAGTATTTT. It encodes CASSPSSIGDTQYF.